This T cell receptor beta chain is drawn from a study of metastatic and nonmetastatic thyroid tumors. Treatment of any kind had been given to no patient before thyroid surgery. V was pared by 4 bases and J by 4 bases, with 8 bases of the junction left unmatched. Germline CDR1 reads DFQATT; CDR2 reads SNEGSKA (reference sequence). The CDR3 sequence is 16 residues long. TCRdb redid the clone calls on the PCR reads using MiXCR. The sample has roughly 25,000 clones, roughly a quarter seen once; the top ten hold approximately 20%. Sequences were obtained from blood. The chain has TRBV20-1 and TRBJ2-5; 14 bases line up with TRBD2. The receptor's source is a male donor with papillary thyroid cancer or a benign thyroid nodule (not recorded which). Some clones in this sample may be carry-over from other donors' samples. Here the CDR3 reads CSAKGLAGVSRETQYF. CDR3 nucleotides: TGCAGTGCTAAGGGACTAGCGGGAGTTTCAAGAGAGACCCAGTACTTC.